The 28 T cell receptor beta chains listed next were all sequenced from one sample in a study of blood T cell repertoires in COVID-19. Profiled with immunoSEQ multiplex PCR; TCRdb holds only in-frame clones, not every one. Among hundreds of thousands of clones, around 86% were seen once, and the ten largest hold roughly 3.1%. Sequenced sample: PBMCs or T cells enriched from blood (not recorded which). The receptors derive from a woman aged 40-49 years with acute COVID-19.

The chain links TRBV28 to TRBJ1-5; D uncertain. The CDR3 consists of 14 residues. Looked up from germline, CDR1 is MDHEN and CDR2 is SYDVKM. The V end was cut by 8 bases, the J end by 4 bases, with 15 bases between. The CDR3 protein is CASDKLDTNQPQHF. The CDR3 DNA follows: TGTGCCAGCGACAAGCTGGATACTAATCAGCCCCAGCATTTT.

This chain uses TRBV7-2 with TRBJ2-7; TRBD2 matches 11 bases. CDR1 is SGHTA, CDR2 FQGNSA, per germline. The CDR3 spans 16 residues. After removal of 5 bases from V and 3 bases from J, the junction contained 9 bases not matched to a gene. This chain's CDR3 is CASSRPLAGARYEQYF. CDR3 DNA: TGTGCCAGCAGCCGTCCACTAGCGGGAGCCCGCTACGAGCAGTACTTC.

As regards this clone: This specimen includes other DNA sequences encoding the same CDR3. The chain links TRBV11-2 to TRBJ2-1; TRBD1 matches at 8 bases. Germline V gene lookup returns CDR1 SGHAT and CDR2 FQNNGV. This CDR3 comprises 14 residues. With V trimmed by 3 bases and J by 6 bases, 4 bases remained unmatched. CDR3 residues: CASSFGTGGNEQFF. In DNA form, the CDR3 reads TGTGCCAGCAGCTTTGGGACAGGCGGCAATGAGCAGTTCTTC.

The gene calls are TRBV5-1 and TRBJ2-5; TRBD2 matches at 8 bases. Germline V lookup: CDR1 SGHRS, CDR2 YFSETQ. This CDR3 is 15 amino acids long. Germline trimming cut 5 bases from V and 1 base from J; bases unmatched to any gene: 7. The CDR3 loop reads CASRELAGGQETQYF. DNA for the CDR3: TGCGCCAGCAGAGAGCTGGCGGGAGGCCAAGAGACCCAGTACTTC.

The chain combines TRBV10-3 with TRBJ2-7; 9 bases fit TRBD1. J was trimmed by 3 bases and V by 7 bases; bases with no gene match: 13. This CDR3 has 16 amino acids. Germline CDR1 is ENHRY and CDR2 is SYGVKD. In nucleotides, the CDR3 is TGTGCCATCACGGGAAGGGCCGGGACAGGGATCTACGAGCAGTACTTC. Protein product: CAITGRAGTGIYEQYF.

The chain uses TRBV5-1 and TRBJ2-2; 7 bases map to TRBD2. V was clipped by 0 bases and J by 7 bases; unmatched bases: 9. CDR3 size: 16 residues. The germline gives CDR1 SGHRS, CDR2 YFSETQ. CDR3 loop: CASSLGRTGGIGELFF. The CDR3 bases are TGCGCCAGCAGCTTGGGAAGGACGGGAGGTATCGGGGAGCTGTTTTTT.

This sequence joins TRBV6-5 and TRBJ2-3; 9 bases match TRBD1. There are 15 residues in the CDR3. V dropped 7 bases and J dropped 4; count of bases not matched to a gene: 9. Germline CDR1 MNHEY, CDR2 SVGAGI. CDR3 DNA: TGTGCCAGCAATTTCGGGACAGGGATGTCAGATACGCAGTATTTT. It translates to CASNFGTGMSDTQYF.

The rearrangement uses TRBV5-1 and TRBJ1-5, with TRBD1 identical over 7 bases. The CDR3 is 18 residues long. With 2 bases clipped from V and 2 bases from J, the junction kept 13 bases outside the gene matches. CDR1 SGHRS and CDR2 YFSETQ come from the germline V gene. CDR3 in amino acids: CASSFFGTATKGNQPQHF. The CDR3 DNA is TGCGCCAGCAGCTTCTTTGGGACAGCCACCAAGGGCAATCAGCCCCAGCATTTT.

CDR3 sequence (DNA): TGTGCCAGCAGCTTAGGGACAGGGTTCGATGAGCAGTTCTTC. This translates into CASSLGTGFDEQFF. The chain recombines TRBV7-6 with TRBJ2-1; 8 positions agree with TRBD1. Per germline, CDR1 SGHVS and CDR2 FNYEAQ. V lost 1 base to trimming and J lost 8 bases; unmatched junction nucleotides: 4. The CDR3 has 14 residues.

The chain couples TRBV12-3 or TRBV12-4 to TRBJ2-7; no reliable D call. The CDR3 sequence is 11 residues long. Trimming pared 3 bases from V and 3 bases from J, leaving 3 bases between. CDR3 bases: TGTGCCAGCAGTTTCCTCTACGAGCAGTACTTC. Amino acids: CASSFLYEQYF.

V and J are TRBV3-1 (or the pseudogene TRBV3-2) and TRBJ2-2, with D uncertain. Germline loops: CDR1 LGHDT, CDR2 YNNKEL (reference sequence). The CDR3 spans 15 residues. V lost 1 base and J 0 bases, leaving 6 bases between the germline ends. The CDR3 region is CASSQGRPNTGELFF. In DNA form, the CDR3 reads TGTGCCAGCAGCCAAGGGCGGCCGAACACCGGGGAGCTGTTTTTT.

CDR3 DNA sequence: TGTGCCAGCAGCCAAGAACCGGGACAGGGGTTTGGCTACACCTTC. This codes for CASSQEPGQGFGYTF. The chain recombines TRBV3-1 (or the pseudogene TRBV3-2) with TRBJ1-2; 10 bases agree with TRBD1. Germline lookup yields CDR1 LGHDT and CDR2 YNNKEL (reference sequence). Germline trimming cut 0 bases from V and 7 bases from J; bases unmatched to any gene: 5. There are 15 residues in the CDR3.

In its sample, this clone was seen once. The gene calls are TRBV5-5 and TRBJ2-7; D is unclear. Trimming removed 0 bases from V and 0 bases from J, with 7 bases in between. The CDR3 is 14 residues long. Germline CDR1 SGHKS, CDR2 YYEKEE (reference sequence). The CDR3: CASSLGQRSYEQYF. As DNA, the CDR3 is TGTGCCAGCAGCTTGGGTCAGCGCTCCTACGAGCAGTACTTC.

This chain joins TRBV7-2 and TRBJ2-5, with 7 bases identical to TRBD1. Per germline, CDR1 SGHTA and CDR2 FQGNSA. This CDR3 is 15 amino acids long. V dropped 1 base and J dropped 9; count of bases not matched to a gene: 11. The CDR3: CASSLVDGRGKAQYF. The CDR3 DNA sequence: TGTGCCAGCAGCTTAGTAGATGGCAGGGGGAAGGCCCAGTACTTC.

The CDR3 DNA is TGTGCCAGTAGTATTAGGGCAGGGGATGGCTACACCTTC. It codes for CASSIRAGDGYTF. The chain combines TRBV19 with TRBJ1-2, with D maybe TRBD1 (6 bases). V was trimmed by 3 bases and J by 6 bases, leaving 11 bases between them. The CDR3 runs 13 residues. Germline V gene lookup returns CDR1 LNHDA and CDR2 SQIVND (reference sequence).

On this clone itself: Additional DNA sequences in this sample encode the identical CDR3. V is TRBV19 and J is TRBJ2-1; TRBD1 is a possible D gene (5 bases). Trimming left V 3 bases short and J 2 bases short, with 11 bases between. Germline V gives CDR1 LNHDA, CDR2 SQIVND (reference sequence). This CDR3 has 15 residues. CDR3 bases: TGTGCCAGTAGTATTGGGGCTTCCACCTACAATGAGCAGTTCTTC. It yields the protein CASSIGASTYNEQFF.

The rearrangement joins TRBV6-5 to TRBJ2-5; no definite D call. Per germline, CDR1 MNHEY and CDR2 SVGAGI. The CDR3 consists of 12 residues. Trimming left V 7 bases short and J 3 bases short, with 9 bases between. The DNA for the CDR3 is TGTGCCAGCAAAAAATCCGAAGAGACCCAGTACTTC. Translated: CASKKSEETQYF.

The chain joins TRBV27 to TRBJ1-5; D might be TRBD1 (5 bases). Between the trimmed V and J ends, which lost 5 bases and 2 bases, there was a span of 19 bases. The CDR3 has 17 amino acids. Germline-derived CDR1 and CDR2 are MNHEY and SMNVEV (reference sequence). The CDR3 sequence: CASSPDWKTGGNQPQHF. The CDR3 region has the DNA TGTGCCAGCAGTCCCGACTGGAAAACGGGGGGCAATCAGCCCCAGCATTTT.

The CDR3 is CASSGMTEYNEQFF. The CDR3, as DNA: TGTGCCAGCAGTGGGATGACAGAATACAATGAGCAGTTCTTC. V usage is TRBV28 and J usage is TRBJ2-1; D is possibly TRBD1 (5 bases). The germline gives CDR1 MDHEN, CDR2 SYDVKM. The CDR3 runs 14 residues. V lost 5 bases to trimming and J lost 4 bases, with 12 bases between them.

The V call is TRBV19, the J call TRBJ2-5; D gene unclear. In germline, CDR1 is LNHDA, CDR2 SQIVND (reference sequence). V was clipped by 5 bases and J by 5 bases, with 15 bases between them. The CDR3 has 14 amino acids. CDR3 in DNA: TGTGCCAGTAGTCAAGAGACTGACTGGGAGACCCAGTACTTC. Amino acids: CASSQETDWETQYF.

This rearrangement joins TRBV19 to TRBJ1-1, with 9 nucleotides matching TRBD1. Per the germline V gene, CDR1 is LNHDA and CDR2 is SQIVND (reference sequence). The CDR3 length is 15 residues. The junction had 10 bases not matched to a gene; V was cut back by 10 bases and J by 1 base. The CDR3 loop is CATTNRGRGNTEAFF. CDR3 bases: TGTGCCACTACCAACAGGGGGCGCGGGAACACTGAAGCTTTCTTT.

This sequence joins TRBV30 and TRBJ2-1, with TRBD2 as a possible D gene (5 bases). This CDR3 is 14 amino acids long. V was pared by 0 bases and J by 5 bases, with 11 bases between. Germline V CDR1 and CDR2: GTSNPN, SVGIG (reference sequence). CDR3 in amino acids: CAWSVWSGHNEQFF. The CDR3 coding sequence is TGTGCCTGGAGTGTATGGAGCGGCCACAATGAGCAGTTCTTC.

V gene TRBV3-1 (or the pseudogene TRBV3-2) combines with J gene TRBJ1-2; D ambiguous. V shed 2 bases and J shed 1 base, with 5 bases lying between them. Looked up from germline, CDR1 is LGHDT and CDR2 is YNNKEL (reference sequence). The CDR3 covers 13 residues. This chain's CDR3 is CASSQSVNYGYTF. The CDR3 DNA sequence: TGTGCCAGCAGCCAAAGCGTTAACTATGGCTACACCTTC.

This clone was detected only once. The CDR3 reads CASSQDLQGNYGYTF. CDR3 sequence (DNA): TGCGCCAGCAGCCAGGACCTCCAGGGGAACTATGGCTACACCTTC. The chain uses TRBV4-1 and TRBJ1-2; maybe TRBD1 (6 bases). Germline loops: CDR1 MGHRA, CDR2 YSYEKL. Trimming left V 3 bases short and J 2 bases short, with 13 bases between. The length of the CDR3 is 15 residues.

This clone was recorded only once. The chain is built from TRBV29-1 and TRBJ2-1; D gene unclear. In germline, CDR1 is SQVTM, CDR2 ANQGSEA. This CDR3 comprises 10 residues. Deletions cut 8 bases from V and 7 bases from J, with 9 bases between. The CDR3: CSSGHNEQFF. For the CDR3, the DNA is TGCAGCTCGGGTCATAATGAGCAGTTCTTC.

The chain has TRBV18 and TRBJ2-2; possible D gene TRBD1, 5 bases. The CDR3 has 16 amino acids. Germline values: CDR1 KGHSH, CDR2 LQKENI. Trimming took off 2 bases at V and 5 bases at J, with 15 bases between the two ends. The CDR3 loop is CASSPGANEPTGELFF. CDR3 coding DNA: TGTGCCAGCTCACCAGGGGCCAACGAACCTACCGGGGAGCTGTTTTTT.

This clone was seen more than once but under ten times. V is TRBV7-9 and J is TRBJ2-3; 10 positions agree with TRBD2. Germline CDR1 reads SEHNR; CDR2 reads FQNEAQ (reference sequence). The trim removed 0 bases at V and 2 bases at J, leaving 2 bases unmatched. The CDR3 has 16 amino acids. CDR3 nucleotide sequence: TGTGCCAGCAGCTTAGCGCTAGCGGGAGTCACAGATACGCAGTATTTT. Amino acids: CASSLALAGVTDTQYF.

CDR3 sequence (DNA): TGTGCCATCAGCAGGGGACAGAGAAACACTGAAGCTTTCTTT. It is translated as CAISRGQRNTEAFF. J is TRBJ1-1 and V is TRBV10-3, with 7 bases identical to TRBD1. This CDR3 has 14 residues. V shed 6 bases and J 2 bases; nucleotides not matched to a gene: 6. CDR1 and CDR2 (germline): ENHRY, SYGVKD.